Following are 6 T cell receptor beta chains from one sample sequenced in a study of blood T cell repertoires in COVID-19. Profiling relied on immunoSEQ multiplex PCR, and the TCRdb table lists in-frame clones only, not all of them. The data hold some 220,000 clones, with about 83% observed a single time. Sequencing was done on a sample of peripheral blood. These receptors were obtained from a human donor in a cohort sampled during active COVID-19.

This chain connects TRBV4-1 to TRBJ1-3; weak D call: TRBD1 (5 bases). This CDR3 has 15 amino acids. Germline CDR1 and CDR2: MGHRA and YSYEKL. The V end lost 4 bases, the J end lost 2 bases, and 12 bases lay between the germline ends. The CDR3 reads CASSRIAGPGNTIYF. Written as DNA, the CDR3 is TGCGCCAGCAGCCGCATAGCGGGGCCTGGAAACACCATATATTTT.

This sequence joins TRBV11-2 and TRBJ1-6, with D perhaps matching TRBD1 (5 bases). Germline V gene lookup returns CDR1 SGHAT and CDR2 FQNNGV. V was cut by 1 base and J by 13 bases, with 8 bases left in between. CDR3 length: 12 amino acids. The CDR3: CASSLADSPLHF. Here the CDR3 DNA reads TGTGCCAGCAGCTTAGCTGACAGCCCCCTCCACTTT.

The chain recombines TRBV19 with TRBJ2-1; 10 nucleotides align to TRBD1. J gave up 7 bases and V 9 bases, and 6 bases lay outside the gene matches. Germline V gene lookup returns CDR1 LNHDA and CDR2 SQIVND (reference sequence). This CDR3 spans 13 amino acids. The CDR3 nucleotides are TGTGCCAGCAGCCAGGGACAGGGGAATGAGCAGTTCTTC. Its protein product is CASSQGQGNEQFF.

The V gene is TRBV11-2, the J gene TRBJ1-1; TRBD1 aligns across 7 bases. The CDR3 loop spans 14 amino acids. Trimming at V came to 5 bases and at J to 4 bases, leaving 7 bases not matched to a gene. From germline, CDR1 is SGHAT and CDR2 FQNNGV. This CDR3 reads CASSPNTGATEAFF. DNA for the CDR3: TGTGCCAGCAGCCCAAATACAGGGGCCACTGAAGCTTTCTTT. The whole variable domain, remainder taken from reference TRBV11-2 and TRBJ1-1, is EAGVAQSPRYKIIEKRQSVAFWCNPISGHATLYWYQQILGQGPKLLIQFQNNGVVDDSQLPKDRFSAERLKGVDSTLKIQPAKLEDSAVYLCASSPNTGATEAFFGQGTRLTVV.

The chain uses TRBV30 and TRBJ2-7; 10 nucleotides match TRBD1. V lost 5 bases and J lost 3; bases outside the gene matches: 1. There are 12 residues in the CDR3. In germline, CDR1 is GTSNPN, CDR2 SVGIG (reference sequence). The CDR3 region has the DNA TGTGCCTGGGGGACAGGGGTCTACGAGCAGTACTTC. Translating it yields CAWGTGVYEQYF.

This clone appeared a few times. CDR3 in amino acids: CASSLGAGTSGGVADTQYF. The CDR3 region has the DNA TGTGCCAGCAGCTTAGGGGCCGGGACTAGCGGGGGGGTTGCAGATACGCAGTATTTT. The chain couples TRBV11-2 to TRBJ2-3; 16 nucleotides line up with TRBD2. The CDR3 runs to 19 residues. Germline V gives CDR1 SGHAT, CDR2 FQNNGV. V lost 1 base and J lost 4; bases outside the gene matches: 8.